This record looks at one T cell receptor beta chain sequence and its context. This sample is part of a study of blood T cell repertoires in COVID-19. Background on the study: Sources were T cells, B-cell-depleted T cells, or PBMCs; the material itself was cDNA or gDNA.

Per the original methods: Amplification of reference gene primers was used by the study to estimate nucleated cell counts. Sequencing was performed with immunoSEQ multiplex PCR; in TCRdb, only in-frame clones are kept and a portion is missing. That table gives V, J and clone size, and the DNA gave D and trimming. The sample includes roughly 260,000 clones, roughly 86% of them seen just once. This CDR3 region has 13 residues. From germline, CDR1 is LNHDA and CDR2 SQIVND (reference sequence). With 5 bases removed from V and 7 bases from J, the gap between germline ends came to 14 bases. This TCR came from a middle-aged man who had recovered from COVID-19. The sequenced material came from peripheral blood. The genes are TRBV19 and TRBJ1-2, with D perhaps TRBD1 (6 bases). In DNA, the CDR3 is TGTGCCAGTAGTGTACACAGGGCTGGTGGCTACACCTTC. This sequence encodes CASSVHRAGGYTF.